This T cell receptor (beta chain) was identified during a study of blood T cell repertoires in COVID-19. Overall study context: The study drew acute and convalescent COVID-19 samples from the United States, Italy and Spain.

Germline values: CDR1 MNHEY, CDR2 SVGEGT. This CDR3 is 14 amino acids long. The V and J ends lost 5 bases and 0 bases, in that order; junction bases with no gene match: 4. Sequenced by immunoSEQ multiplex PCR; TCRdb stores in-frame clones only, minus some. The repertoire consists of 57,000 or so clones, with 70% to 85% occurring once and the leading ten covering over 15%. The chain employs TRBV6-2 or TRBV6-3 and TRBJ2-7, with 7 bases identical to TRBD1. The clonotype comes from a man between 65 and 85 years old with active COVID-19. Input material: peripheral blood. The DNA for the CDR3 is TGTGCCAGCAGTACCGGGGACAGCTCCTACGAGCAGTACTTC. Protein product: CASSTGDSSYEQYF.